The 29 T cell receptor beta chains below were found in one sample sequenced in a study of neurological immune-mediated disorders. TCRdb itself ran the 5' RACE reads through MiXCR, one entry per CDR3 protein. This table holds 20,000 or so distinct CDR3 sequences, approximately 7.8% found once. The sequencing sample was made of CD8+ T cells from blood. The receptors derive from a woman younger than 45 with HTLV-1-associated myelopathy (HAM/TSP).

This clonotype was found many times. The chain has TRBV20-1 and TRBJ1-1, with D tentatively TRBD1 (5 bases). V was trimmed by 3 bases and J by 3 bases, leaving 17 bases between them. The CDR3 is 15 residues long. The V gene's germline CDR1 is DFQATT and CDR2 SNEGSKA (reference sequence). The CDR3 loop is CSARVMGVKYTEAFF. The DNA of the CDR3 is TGCAGTGCTAGGGTAATGGGGGTTAAGTACACTGAAGCTTTCTTT.

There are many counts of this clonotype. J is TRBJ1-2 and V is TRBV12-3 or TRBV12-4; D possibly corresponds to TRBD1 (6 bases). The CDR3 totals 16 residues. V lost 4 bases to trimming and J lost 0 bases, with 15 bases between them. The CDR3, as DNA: TGTGCCAGCAGTTATTCGGGACATCCTCCTAACTATGGCTACACCTTC. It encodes CASSYSGHPPNYGYTF.

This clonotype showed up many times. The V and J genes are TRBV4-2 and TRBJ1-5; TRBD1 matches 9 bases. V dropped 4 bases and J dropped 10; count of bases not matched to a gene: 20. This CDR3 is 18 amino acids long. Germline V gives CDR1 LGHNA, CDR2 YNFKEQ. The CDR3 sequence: CASSPTFIGQGPGKPQHF. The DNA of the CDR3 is TGTGCCAGCAGCCCGACCTTTATCGGACAGGGGCCGGGGAAACCCCAGCATTTT.

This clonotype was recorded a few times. The CDR3 loop reads CASSMGQGVQPQHF. The CDR3 bases are TGTGCCAGTAGTATGGGTCAGGGAGTACAGCCCCAGCATTTT. The genes are TRBV19 and TRBJ1-5; maybe TRBD1 (5 bases). Germline V gene lookup returns CDR1 LNHDA and CDR2 SQIVND (reference sequence). CDR3 size: 14 residues. Trimming pared 3 bases from V and 7 bases from J, leaving 13 bases between.

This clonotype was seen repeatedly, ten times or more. The CDR3 reads CASSLTLAGAYEQYF. CDR3 DNA sequence: TGTGCCAGCAGTTTAACCCTAGCGGGCGCCTACGAGCAGTACTTC. V usage is TRBV12-3 or TRBV12-4 and J usage is TRBJ2-7, with TRBD2 matching over 8 bases. V shed 2 bases and J 2 bases; nucleotides not matched to a gene: 5. There are 15 residues in the CDR3.

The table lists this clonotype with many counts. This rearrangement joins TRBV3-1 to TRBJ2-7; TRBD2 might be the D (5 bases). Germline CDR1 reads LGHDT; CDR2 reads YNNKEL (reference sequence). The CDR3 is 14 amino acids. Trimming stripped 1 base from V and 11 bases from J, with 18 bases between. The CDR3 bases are TGTGCCAGCAGCCAAGGGGAGACACTCCATACTGAGTACTTC. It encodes CASSQGETLHTEYF.

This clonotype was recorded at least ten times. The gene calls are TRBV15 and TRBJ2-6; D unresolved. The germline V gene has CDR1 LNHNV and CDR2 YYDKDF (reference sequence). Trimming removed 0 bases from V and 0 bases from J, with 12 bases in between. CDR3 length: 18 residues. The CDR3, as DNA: TGTGCCACCAGCAGAGATTCTGGCAGTTCCTCTGGGGCCAACGTCCTGACTTTC. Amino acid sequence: CATSRDSGSSSGANVLTF.

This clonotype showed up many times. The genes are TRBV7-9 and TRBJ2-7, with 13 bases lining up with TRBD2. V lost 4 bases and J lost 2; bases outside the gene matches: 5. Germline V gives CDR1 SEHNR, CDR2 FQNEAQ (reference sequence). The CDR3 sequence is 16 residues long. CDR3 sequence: CASSSGTSGGAYEQYF. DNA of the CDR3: TGTGCCAGCAGCTCCGGCACTAGCGGGGGGGCCTACGAGCAGTACTTC.

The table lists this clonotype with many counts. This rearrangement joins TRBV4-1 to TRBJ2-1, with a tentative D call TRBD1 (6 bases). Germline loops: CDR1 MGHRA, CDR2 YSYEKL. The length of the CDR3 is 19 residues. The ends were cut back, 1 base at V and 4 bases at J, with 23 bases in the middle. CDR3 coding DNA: TGCGCCAGCAGCCAAGCCTGGGGGCTCAAAAGTCGTCCATACAATGAGCAGTTCTTC. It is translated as CASSQAWGLKSRPYNEQFF.

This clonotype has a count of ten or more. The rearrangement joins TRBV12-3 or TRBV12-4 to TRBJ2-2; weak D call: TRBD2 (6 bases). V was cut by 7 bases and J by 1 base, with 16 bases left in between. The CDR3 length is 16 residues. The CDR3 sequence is CASNEIWRGNTGELFF. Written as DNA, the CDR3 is TGTGCCAGCAACGAGATATGGCGGGGGAACACCGGGGAGCTGTTTTTT.

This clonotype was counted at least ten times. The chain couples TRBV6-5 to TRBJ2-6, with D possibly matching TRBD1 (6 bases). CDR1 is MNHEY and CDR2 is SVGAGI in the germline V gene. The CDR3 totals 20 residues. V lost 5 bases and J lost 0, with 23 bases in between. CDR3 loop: CASSQRTALRTYSGANVLTF. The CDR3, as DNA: TGTGCCAGCAGTCAACGGACAGCCCTGAGAACTTACTCTGGGGCCAACGTCCTGACTTTC.

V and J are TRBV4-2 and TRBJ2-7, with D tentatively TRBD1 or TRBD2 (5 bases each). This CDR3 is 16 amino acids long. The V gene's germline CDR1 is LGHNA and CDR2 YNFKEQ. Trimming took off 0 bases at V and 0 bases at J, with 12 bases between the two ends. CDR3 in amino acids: CASSQDAGTASYEQYF. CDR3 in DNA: TGTGCCAGCAGCCAAGATGCAGGGACGGCCTCCTACGAGCAGTACTTC.

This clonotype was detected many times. CDR3 nucleotides: TGTGCCAGCAGCCTAGTCCGGGGCAGGGGGCCGGGGAACACTGAAGCTTTCTTT. It yields the protein CASSLVRGRGPGNTEAFF. The V and J genes are TRBV7-9 and TRBJ1-1, with 8 bases that match TRBD1. The CDR3 totals 18 residues. The V segment lost 5 bases and the J segment 1 base; nucleotides outside the gene matches: 15. Germline CDR1 is SEHNR and CDR2 is FQNEAQ (reference sequence). The whole variable domain, remainder taken from reference TRBV7-9 and TRBJ1-1, is DTGVSQNPRHKITKRGQNVTFRCDPISEHNRLYWYRQTLGQGPEFLTYFQNEAQLEKSRLLSDRFSAERPKGSFSTLEIQRTEQGDSAMYLCASSLVRGRGPGNTEAFFGQGTRLTVV.

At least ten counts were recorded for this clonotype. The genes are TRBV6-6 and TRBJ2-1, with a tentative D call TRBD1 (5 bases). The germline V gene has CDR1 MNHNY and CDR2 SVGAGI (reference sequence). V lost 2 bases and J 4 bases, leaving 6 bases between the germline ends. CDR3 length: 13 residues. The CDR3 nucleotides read TGTGCCAGCAGTTACGACAGTTACAATGAGCAGTTCTTC. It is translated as CASSYDSYNEQFF.

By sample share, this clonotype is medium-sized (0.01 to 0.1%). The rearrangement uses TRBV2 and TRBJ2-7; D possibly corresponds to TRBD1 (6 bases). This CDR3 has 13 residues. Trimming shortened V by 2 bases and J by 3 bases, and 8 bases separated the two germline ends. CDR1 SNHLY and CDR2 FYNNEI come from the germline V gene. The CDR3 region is CASSEQGIYEQYF. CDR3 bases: TGTGCCAGCAGTGAACAGGGGATCTACGAGCAGTACTTC. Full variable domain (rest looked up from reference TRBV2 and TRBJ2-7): EPEVTQTPSHQVTQMGQEVILRCVPISNHLYFYWYRQILGQKVEFLVSFYNNEISEKSEIFDDQFSVERPDGSNFTLKIRSTKLEDSAMYFCASSEQGIYEQYFGPGTRLTVT.

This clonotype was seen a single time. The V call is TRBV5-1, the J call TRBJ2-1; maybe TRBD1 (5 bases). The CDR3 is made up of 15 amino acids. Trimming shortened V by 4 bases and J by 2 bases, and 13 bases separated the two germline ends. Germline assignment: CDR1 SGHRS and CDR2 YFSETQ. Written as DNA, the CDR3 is TGCGCCAGCAGCCTCACAGGTGCTGCCTACAATGAGCAGTTCTTC. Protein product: CASSLTGAAYNEQFF.

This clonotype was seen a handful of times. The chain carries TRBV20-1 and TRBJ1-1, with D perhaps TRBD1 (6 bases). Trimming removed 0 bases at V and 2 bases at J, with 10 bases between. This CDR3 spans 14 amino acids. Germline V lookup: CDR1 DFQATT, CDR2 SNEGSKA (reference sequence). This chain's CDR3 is CSARDPDRNTEAFF. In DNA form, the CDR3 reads TGCAGTGCTAGAGATCCGGACAGAAACACTGAAGCTTTCTTT.

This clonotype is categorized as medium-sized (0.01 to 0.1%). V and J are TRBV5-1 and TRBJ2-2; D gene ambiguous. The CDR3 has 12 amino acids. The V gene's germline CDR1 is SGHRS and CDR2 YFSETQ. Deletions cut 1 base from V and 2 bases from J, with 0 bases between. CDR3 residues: CASSLNTGELFF. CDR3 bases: TGCGCCAGCAGCTTGAACACCGGGGAGCTGTTTTTT.

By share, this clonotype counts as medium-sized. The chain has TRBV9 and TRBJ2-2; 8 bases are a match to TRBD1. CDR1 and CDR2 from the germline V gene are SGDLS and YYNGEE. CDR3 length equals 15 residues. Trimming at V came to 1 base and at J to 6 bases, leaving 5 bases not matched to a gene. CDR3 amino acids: CASSVTGGMAGELFF. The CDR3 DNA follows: TGTGCCAGCAGCGTAACAGGGGGTATGGCCGGGGAGCTGTTTTTT.

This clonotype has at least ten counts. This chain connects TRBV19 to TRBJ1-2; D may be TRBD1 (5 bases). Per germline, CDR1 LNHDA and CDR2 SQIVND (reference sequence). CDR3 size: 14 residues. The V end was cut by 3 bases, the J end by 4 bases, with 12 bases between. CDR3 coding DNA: TGTGCCAGTAGTATGTCGGGGCAGACCTATGGCTACACCTTC. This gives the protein CASSMSGQTYGYTF.

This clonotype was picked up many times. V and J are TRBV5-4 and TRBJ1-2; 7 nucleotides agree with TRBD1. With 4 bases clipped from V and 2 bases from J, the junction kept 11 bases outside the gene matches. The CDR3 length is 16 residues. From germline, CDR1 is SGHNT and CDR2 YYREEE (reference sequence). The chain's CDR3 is CASSNPNEGANYGYTF. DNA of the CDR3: TGTGCCAGCAGCAACCCAAACGAGGGGGCGAACTATGGCTACACCTTC. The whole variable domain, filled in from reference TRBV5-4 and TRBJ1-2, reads ETGVTQSPTHLIKTRGQQVTLRCSSQSGHNTVSWYQQALGQGPQFIFQYYREEENGRGNFPPRFSGLQFPNYSSELNVNALELDDSALYLCASSNPNEGANYGYTFGSGTRLTVV.

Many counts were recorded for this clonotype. As DNA, the CDR3 is TGTGCCAGCAGCCGGGACAGGGGGCCGGGCGAGCAGTACTTC. Protein: CASSRDRGPGEQYF. The chain has TRBV3-1 and TRBJ2-7; 12 bases align to TRBD1. With V trimmed by 4 bases and J by 6 bases, 4 bases remained unmatched. The CDR3 sequence is 14 residues long. Germline CDR1 LGHDT, CDR2 YNNKEL (reference sequence).

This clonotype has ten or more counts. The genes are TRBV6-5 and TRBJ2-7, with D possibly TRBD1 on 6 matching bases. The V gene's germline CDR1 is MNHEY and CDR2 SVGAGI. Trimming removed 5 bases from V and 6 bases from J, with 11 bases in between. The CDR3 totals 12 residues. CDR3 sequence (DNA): TGTGCCAGCAGTGAAGGGACAAGCGAGCAGTACTTC. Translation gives CASSEGTSEQYF.

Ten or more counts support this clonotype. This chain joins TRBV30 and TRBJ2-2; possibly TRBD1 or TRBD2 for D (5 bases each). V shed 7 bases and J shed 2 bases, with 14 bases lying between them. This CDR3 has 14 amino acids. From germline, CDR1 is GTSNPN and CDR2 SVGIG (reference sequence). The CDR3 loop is CASRGEGNTGELFF. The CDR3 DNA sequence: TGTGCCTCAAGGGGTGAGGGTAACACCGGGGAGCTGTTTTTT.

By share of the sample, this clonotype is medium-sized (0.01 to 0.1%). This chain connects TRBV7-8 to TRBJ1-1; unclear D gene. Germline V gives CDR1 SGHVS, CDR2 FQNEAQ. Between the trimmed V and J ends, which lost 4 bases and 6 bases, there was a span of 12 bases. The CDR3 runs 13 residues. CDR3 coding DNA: TGTGCCAGCAGCTATGACGGGGATTCTGAAGCTTTCTTT. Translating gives CASSYDGDSEAFF. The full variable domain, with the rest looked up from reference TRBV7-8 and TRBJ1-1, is GAGVSQSPRYKVAKRGQDVALRCDPISGHVSLFWYQQALGQGPEFLTYFQNEAQLDKSGLPSDRFFAERPEGSVSTLKIQRTQQEDSAVYLCASSYDGDSEAFFGQGTRLTVV.

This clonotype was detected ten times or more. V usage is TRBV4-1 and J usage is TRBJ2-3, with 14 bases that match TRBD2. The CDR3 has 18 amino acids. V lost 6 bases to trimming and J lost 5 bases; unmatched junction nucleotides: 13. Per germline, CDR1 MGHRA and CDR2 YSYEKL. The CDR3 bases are TGCGCCAGCAGGAACCCCCTGACTAGCGGGGGGGCTGTAGATACGCAGTATTTT. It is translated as CASRNPLTSGGAVDTQYF.

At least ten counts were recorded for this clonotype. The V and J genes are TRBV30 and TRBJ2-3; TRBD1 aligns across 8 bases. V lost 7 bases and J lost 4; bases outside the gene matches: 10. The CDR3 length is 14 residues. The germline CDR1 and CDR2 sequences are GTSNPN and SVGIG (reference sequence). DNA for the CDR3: TGTGCCTTCCGACAGGGGAAGGGGGCAGATACGCAGTATTTT. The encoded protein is CAFRQGKGADTQYF.

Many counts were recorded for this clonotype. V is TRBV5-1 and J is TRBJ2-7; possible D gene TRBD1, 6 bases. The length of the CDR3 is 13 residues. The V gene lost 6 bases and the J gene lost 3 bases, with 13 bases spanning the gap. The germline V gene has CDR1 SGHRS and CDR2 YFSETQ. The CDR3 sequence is CASTGTTNYEQYF. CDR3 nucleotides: TGCGCCAGCACCGGGACAACCAACTACGAGCAGTACTTC.

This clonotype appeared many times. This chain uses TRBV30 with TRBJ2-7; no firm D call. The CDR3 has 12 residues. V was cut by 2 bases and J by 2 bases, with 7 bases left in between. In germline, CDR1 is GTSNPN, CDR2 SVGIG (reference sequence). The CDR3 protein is CAWSTFAYEQYF. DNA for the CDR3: TGTGCCTGGAGTACCTTCGCCTACGAGCAGTACTTC.